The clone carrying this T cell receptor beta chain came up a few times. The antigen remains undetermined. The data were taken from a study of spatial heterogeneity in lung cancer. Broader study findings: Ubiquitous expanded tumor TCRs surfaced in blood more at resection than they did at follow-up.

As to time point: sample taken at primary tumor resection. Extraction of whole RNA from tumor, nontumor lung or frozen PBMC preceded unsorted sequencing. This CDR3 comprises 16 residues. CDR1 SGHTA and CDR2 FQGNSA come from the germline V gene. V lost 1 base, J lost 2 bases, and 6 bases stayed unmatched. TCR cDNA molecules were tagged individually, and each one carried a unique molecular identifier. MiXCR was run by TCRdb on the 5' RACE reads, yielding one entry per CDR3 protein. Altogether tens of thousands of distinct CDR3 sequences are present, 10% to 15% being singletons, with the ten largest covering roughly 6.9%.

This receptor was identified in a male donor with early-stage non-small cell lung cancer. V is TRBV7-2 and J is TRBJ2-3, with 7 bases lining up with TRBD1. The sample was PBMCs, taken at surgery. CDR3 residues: CASSLDGTALTDTQYF. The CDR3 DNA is TGTGCCAGCAGCTTAGACGGGACAGCCCTCACAGATACGCAGTATTTT.